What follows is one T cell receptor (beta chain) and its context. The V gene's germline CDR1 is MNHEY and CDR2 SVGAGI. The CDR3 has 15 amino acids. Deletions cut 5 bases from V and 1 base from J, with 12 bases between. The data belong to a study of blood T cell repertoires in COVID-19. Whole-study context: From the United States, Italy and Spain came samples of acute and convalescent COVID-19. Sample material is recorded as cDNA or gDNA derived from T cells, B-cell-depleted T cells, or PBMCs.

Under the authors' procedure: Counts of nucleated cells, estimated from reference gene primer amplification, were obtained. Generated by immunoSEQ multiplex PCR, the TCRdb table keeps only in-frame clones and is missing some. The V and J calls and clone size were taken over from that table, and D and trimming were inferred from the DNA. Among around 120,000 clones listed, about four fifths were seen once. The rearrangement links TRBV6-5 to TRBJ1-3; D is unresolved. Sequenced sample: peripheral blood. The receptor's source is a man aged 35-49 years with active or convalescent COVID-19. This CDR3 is CASSPMMASGNTIYF. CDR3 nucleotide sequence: TGTGCCAGCAGTCCAATGATGGCTTCTGGAAACACCATATATTTT.